The rows below give T cell receptor beta chains drawn from one sample of a study of Graves' ophthalmopathy and Graves' hyperthyroidism. Using its own MiXCR run on the multiplex PCR reads, TCRdb lists one record per CDR3 protein. Among over a million distinct CDR3 sequences, about 35% were seen once, and the ten largest hold around 10%. Sequencing used peripheral blood or thyroid tissue (not recorded which). These receptors came from an adult man with Graves' hyperthyroidism. CDR3s include the opening cysteine and the closing phenylalanine or tryptophan. A D gene is named only where the DNA matches it firmly. Expanded clones are given a class, and other clones once, few, many or no size at all.

clone_size	j_call	v_call	d_call	cdr3_aa	cdr3_nt
many	TRBJ2-2	TRBV5-1	TRBD2	CASSHERLAVNTGELFF	TGCGCCAGCAGCCACGAGCGACTAGCGGTGAACACCGGGGAGCTGTTTTTT
-	TRBJ2-6	TRBV5-6	-	CASSLVGQSFSGANVLTF	TGTGCCAGCAGCTTGGTGGGCCAGTCATTTTCTGGGGCCAACGTCCTGACTTTC
-	TRBJ2-3	TRBV29-1	-	CSLRADTQYF	TGCAGCCTAAGGGCGGATACGCAGTATTTT
-	TRBJ1-5	TRBV4-1	TRBD1	CASSQEATAGGPQHF	TGCGCCAGCAGCCAAGAGGCTACCGCAGGGGGACCCCAGCATTTT
many	TRBJ2-2	TRBV29-1	TRBD1	CSGQDRGIGELFF	TGCAGCGGACAGGACAGGGGGATCGGGGAGCTGTTTTTT
few	TRBJ2-5	TRBV2	TRBD1	CASRPRGSQETQYF	TGTGCCAGCCGGCCCAGGGGGTCCCAAGAGACCCAGTACTTC
-	TRBJ2-7	TRBV12-3/TRBV12-4	-	CASRSGASSYEQYF	TGTGCCAGCCGTTCCGGGGCCAGCTCCTACGAGCAGTACTTC
-	TRBJ2-5	TRBV7-8	TRBD1	CASSQPGQGSATQYF	TGTGCCAGCAGCCAACCGGGACAGGGAAGTGCGACCCAGTACTTC
-	TRBJ1-3	TRBV2	-	CASSVPGPSNTIYF	TGTGCCAGCAGCGTTCCTGGACCGTCGAACACCATATATTTT
many	TRBJ2-7	TRBV20-1	-	CSARTGSSYEQYF	TGCAGTGCTAGAACAGGCTCTTCCTACGAGCAGTACTTC
few	TRBJ2-7	TRBV6-6	-	CASSYSTAGNSYEQYF	TGTGCCAGCAGTTACTCCACGGCAGGGAACTCCTACGAGCAGTACTTC
many	TRBJ2-7	TRBV7-8	-	CASSPMRALGEQYF	TGTGCCAGCAGCCCTATGCGCGCACTGGGCGAGCAGTACTTC
-	TRBJ1-2	TRBV29-1	-	CSQGGIYGYTF	TGCAGCCAGGGAGGTATCTATGGCTACACCTTC
-	TRBJ2-7	TRBV10-3	-	CAISESWQGGLREQYF	TGTGCCATCAGTGAGTCATGGCAGGGAGGATTGCGAGAGCAGTACTTC
many	TRBJ1-1	TRBV19	-	CASNPSGLNTEAFF	TGTGCCAGTAATCCGTCAGGGTTGAACACTGAAGCTTTCTTT
-	TRBJ1-1	TRBV7-8	-	CASRLADTEAFF	TGTGCCAGCAGGCTGGCGGACACTGAAGCTTTCTTT
few	TRBJ2-7	TRBV10-3	-	CATSSGAHEQYF	TGTGCCACATCCTCAGGGGCCCACGAGCAGTACTTC
-	TRBJ1-2	TRBV28	-	CASSLVAQGLGYTF	TGTGCCAGCAGTTTAGTTGCACAGGGCCTTGGCTACACCTTC
many	TRBJ1-4	TRBV7-9	-	CASSLRLGEKLFF	TGTGCCAGCAGCTTAAGGTTGGGCGAAAAACTGTTTTTT
many	TRBJ1-6	TRBV9	TRBD1	CASSLGAGTANSPLHF	TGTGCCAGCAGCCTCGGAGCCGGGACAGCTAATTCACCCCTCCACTTT
many	TRBJ2-7	TRBV29-1	TRBD1	CSVVGTGTGTYEQYF	TGCAGCGTTGTGGGGACCGGGACAGGGACCTACGAGCAGTACTTC
-	TRBJ1-4	TRBV10-3	TRBD1	CASKSRRQGGEKLFF	TGTGCCAGCAAATCGCGTCGACAGGGGGGTGAAAAACTGTTTTTT
-	TRBJ2-7	TRBV7-4	TRBD1	CASSPQGARVAPQQYF	TGTGCCAGCAGCCCACAGGGGGCCCGAGTGGCGCCCCAGCAGTACTTC
many	TRBJ2-7	TRBV20-1	TRBD1	CSLSGGTGPTGEQYF	TGCAGTCTAAGTGGAGGGACAGGACCCACTGGTGAGCAGTACTTC
many	TRBJ1-5	TRBV5-1	TRBD1	CASSRGQESNQPQHF	TGCGCCAGCAGCCGTGGACAGGAAAGCAATCAGCCCCAGCATTTT
-	TRBJ2-6	TRBV24-1	TRBD1	CATSDRGTGAYVLTF	TGTGCCACCAGTGACCGCGGGACAGGAGCCTACGTCCTGACTTTC
-	TRBJ1-1	TRBV10-2	-	CASSDPGLNTEAFF	TGCGCCAGCAGTGACCCGGGGCTCAACACTGAAGCTTTCTTT
-	TRBJ1-5	TRBV28	TRBD1	CASSRGQGHQSQHF	TGTGCCAGCAGTCGGGGACAGGGTCATCAGTCCCAGCATTTT
-	TRBJ2-5	TRBV4-1	-	CASSQGDGGPWTETQYF	TGTGCCAGCAGCCAAGGGGACGGAGGCCCGTGGACGGAGACCCAGTACTTC
many	TRBJ2-7	TRBV20-1	-	CSAPRTGGHYEQYF	TGCAGTGCTCCCAGGACTGGGGGCCACTACGAGCAGTACTTC
few	TRBJ1-1	TRBV2	-	CASSAILNTEAFF	TGTGCCAGCAGCGCTATTTTGAACACTGAAGCTTTCTTT
many	TRBJ2-5	TRBV7-8	-	CASSLGGWFFHQETQYF	TGTGCCAGCAGCTTAGGCGGGTGGTTTTTCCACCAAGAGACCCAGTACTTC
-	TRBJ2-6	TRBV10-3	TRBD1	CAISDHDRVNTGANVLTF	TGTGCCATCAGTGACCATGACAGGGTGAACACTGGGGCCAACGTCCTGACTTTC
-	TRBJ2-2	TRBV7-2	-	CASSPREIDTGELFF	TGTGCCAGCAGCCCCAGGGAAATAGACACCGGGGAGCTGTTTTTT
many	TRBJ1-2	TRBV10-3	-	CAISESAGFPGYTF	TGTGCCATCAGTGAGTCCGCAGGGTTTCCTGGCTACACCTTC
many	TRBJ2-2	TRBV7-2	-	CASSLPESPELYTGELFF	TGTGCCAGCAGCTTGCCGGAGTCTCCCGAGTTATACACCGGGGAGCTGTTTTTT
few	TRBJ1-1	TRBV6-4	-	CASSDSVGTEAFF	TGTGCCAGCAGTGACTCCGTGGGAACTGAAGCTTTCTTT
-	TRBJ2-7	TRBV25-1	TRBD1	CASAKGATEQYF	TGTGCCAGCGCCAAGGGGGCAACCGAGCAGTACTTC
-	TRBJ1-1	TRBV7-8	-	CASRGQTPPGTAEAFF	TGTGCCAGCCGAGGACAGACTCCCCCGGGGACGGCTGAAGCTTTCTTT
few	TRBJ2-2	TRBV12-3/TRBV12-4	TRBD1	CASVGQGIVRAGELFF	TGTGCCAGCGTGGGACAGGGGATAGTTCGGGCCGGGGAGCTGTTTTTT
many	TRBJ1-1	TRBV2	TRBD1	CASSRTGGFGVKAFF	TGTGCCAGCAGTCGGACAGGGGGCTTCGGTGTGAAAGCTTTCTTT
few	TRBJ2-7	TRBV3-1	-	CASSSFADYEQYF	TGTGCCAGCAGCTCCTTTGCTGACTACGAGCAGTACTTC
many	TRBJ1-1	TRBV19	TRBD1	CASSKEQGAAFF	TGTGCCAGTAGTAAAGAACAGGGGGCGGCTTTCTTT
-	TRBJ2-2	TRBV10-2	-	CASSELGGRVELFF	TGCGCCAGCAGTGAGTTGGGCGGACGTGTGGAGCTGTTTTTT
-	TRBJ2-7	TRBV14	-	CASSPFVGAGGMYEQYF	TGTGCCAGCTCACCATTCGTTGGGGCAGGCGGTATGTACGAGCAGTACTTC
few	TRBJ1-1	TRBV5-8	-	CASSFWGRSQAFF	TGTGCCAGCAGCTTTTGGGGGAGATCGCAAGCTTTCTTT
many	TRBJ2-6	TRBV19	TRBD1	CASSRGQGMVGANVLTF	TGTGCCAGTAGTAGAGGACAGGGGATGGTTGGGGCCAACGTCCTGACTTTC
many	TRBJ1-5	TRBV20-1	-	CSARVKTGSSNQPQHF	TGCAGTGCTAGAGTGAAAACAGGGAGTAGCAATCAGCCCCAGCATTTT
many	TRBJ2-6	TRBV9	TRBD1	CASSARDRGVSGANVLTF	TGTGCCAGCAGCGCCAGGGACAGGGGAGTATCTGGGGCCAACGTCCTGACTTTC
-	TRBJ2-5	TRBV4-1	-	CASSLQAGQGRQETQYF	TGCGCCAGCAGCCTCCAAGCCGGGCAGGGGAGGCAAGAGACCCAGTACTTC